This entry lists 15 T cell receptor beta chains sequenced from one sample in a study of blood T cells in healthy people across ages. For the second PCR, which ran for about 7 to 11 cycles, a sample-barcoded 5' primer and a J-beta primer mix were used. One entry per CDR3 protein, called by TCRdb with MiXCR from the 5' RACE reads. The table includes approximately 810,000 distinct CDR3 sequences, about 37% detected once. Source material: blood. These receptors were taken from a man aged 18 to 35 in good health.

At least ten counts were recorded for this clonotype. The chain uses TRBV12-3 or TRBV12-4 and TRBJ2-5; D uncertain. This CDR3 comprises 12 residues. With 3 bases removed from V and 12 bases from J, the gap between germline ends came to 14 bases. CDR3 sequence: CASSFPPAPEYF. The CDR3 nucleotides are TGTGCCAGCAGTTTTCCCCCGGCCCCGGAGTACTTC.

This clonotype came up many times. This chain uses TRBV6-6 with TRBJ1-2; no clear D gene. In germline, CDR1 is MNHNY, CDR2 SVGAGI (reference sequence). This CDR3 has 12 residues. Between the trimmed V and J ends, which lost 2 bases and 4 bases, there was a span of 5 bases. CDR3: CASSYALYGYTF. The CDR3 DNA reads TGTGCCAGCAGTTACGCCCTCTATGGCTACACCTTC.

J is TRBJ2-2 and V is TRBV12-3 or TRBV12-4, with D perhaps matching TRBD1 (6 bases). The CDR3 sequence is 15 residues long. V gave up 6 bases and J gave up 0 bases, with 11 bases separating them. The CDR3 protein is CASRRTAANTGELFF. The CDR3 nucleotides are TGTGCCAGCAGAAGGACAGCCGCGAACACCGGGGAGCTGTTTTTT.

This clonotype has at least ten counts. The chain employs TRBV4-3 and TRBJ2-3, with D perhaps TRBD2 (6 bases). Trimming cost V 0 bases and J 0 bases, with 10 bases left between them. The CDR3 has 16 residues. Germline V gene lookup returns CDR1 LGHNA and CDR2 YSLEER. CDR3 nucleotide sequence: TGCGCCAGCAGCCAAGATTGGAGGGGTAGCACAGATACGCAGTATTTT. It yields the protein CASSQDWRGSTDTQYF.

This chain joins TRBV4-1 and TRBJ2-3; D is unclear. Trimming removed 7 bases at V and 1 base at J, with 6 bases between. This CDR3 region has 12 residues. CDR1 and CDR2 (germline): MGHRA, YSYEKL. The CDR3 DNA is TGCGCCAGCATCCTAGGCACAGATACGCAGTATTTT. Encoded protein: CASILGTDTQYF.

The V gene is TRBV5-1, the J gene TRBJ2-7; maybe TRBD2 (5 bases). The CDR3 extends over 16 amino acids. The V end lost 2 bases, the J end lost 0 bases, and 15 bases lay between the germline ends. Per the germline V gene, CDR1 is SGHRS and CDR2 is YFSETQ. The CDR3 spells CASSFLSGVTSYEQYF. The DNA for the CDR3 is TGCGCCAGCAGCTTCTTATCCGGGGTTACCTCCTACGAGCAGTACTTC.

The chain recombines TRBV12-3 or TRBV12-4 with TRBJ1-5; a weak D match, TRBD1 (5 bases). The CDR3 has 15 amino acids. Trimming took 6 bases from V and 7 from J, leaving 19 bases between them. The CDR3 DNA sequence: TGTGCCAGCAGCCCCTCCGGGGGACCTGGGCAGCCCCAGCATTTT. The encoded protein is CASSPSGGPGQPQHF.

A few counts support this clonotype. This CDR3 reads CASSFDGQWAYEQYF. Here the CDR3 DNA reads TGTGCCAGCAGTTTCGACGGACAGTGGGCCTACGAGCAGTACTTC. The V call is TRBV6-2 or TRBV6-3, the J call TRBJ2-7; tentative D call: TRBD1 (6 bases). V was clipped by 4 bases and J by 2 bases, with 15 bases between them. In germline, CDR1 is MNHEY, CDR2 SVGEGT. The CDR3 loop spans 15 amino acids.

The CDR3 region is CASSARTSGGDGFSYNEQFF. CDR3 coding DNA: TGTGCCAGCAGTGCCCGGACTAGCGGGGGGGATGGATTCTCCTACAATGAGCAGTTCTTC. The chain couples TRBV27 to TRBJ2-1; TRBD2 matches at 15 bases. V trimming: 5 bases; J trimming: 0 bases; junction bases outside the gene matches: 11. Per germline, CDR1 MNHEY and CDR2 SMNVEV (reference sequence). This CDR3 has 20 amino acids.

As for this clonotype: One end of the junction varies from germline; a read error may be responsible. The chain links TRBV12-3 or TRBV12-4 to TRBJ2-3, with D perhaps TRBD1 or TRBD2 (5 bases each). The CDR3 has 17 amino acids. The CDR3 nucleotides read TGTGCCAGCAGTTTAGGCCCGGGACGAGGCGGAACAGATATGCAGTATTTT. Residues: CASSLGPGRGGTDMQYF.

This clonotype was counted between two and nine times. The chain combines TRBV6-2 or TRBV6-3 with TRBJ1-1; weak D call: TRBD1 (6 bases). The CDR3 length is 14 residues. With 6 bases removed from V and 6 bases from J, the gap between germline ends came to 17 bases. Germline CDR1 is MNHEY and CDR2 is SVGEGT. The CDR3 sequence: CASRTTGSWAEAFF. CDR3 in DNA: TGTGCCAGCAGGACGACAGGCTCGTGGGCTGAAGCTTTCTTT.

The V call is TRBV10-3, the J call TRBJ2-5; TRBD1 matches at 7 bases. Looked up from germline, CDR1 is ENHRY and CDR2 is SYGVKD. The CDR3 length is 13 residues. V was clipped by 6 bases and J by 5 bases; unmatched bases: 6. CDR3 in amino acids: CAIRTQGKETQYF. CDR3 nucleotide sequence: TGTGCCATCAGGACACAGGGGAAGGAGACCCAGTACTTC.

Only a few counts were recorded for this clonotype. This chain links TRBV7-2 with TRBJ1-5, with D perhaps matching TRBD1 (6 bases). There are 13 residues in the CDR3. V gave up 7 bases and J gave up 6 bases, with 13 bases separating them. The germline V gene encodes CDR1 SGHTA and CDR2 FQGNSA. For the CDR3, the DNA is TGTGCCAGCAACCAGGGGAGGAGTCAGCCCCAGCATTTT. The encoded protein is CASNQGRSQPQHF.

The chain couples TRBV11-2 to TRBJ2-5; 7 bases are a match to TRBD2. J gave up 13 bases and V 3 bases, and 11 bases lay outside the gene matches. The CDR3 sequence is 13 residues long. CDR1 is SGHAT, CDR2 FQNNGV, per germline. Here the CDR3 reads CASSFSREGFRYF. CDR3 nucleotide sequence: TGTGCCAGCAGCTTCTCGAGGGAGGGATTTCGGTACTTC.

This clonotype has at least ten counts. This rearrangement joins TRBV2 to TRBJ2-1, with D tentatively TRBD2 (5 bases). The germline CDR1 and CDR2 sequences are SNHLY and FYNNEI. The CDR3 totals 15 residues. Deletions cut 6 bases from V and 2 bases from J, with 14 bases between. CDR3 sequence (DNA): TGTGCCAGCAGGCGATACTCCGGGGCCTACAATGAGCAGTTCTTC. It translates to CASRRYSGAYNEQFF.